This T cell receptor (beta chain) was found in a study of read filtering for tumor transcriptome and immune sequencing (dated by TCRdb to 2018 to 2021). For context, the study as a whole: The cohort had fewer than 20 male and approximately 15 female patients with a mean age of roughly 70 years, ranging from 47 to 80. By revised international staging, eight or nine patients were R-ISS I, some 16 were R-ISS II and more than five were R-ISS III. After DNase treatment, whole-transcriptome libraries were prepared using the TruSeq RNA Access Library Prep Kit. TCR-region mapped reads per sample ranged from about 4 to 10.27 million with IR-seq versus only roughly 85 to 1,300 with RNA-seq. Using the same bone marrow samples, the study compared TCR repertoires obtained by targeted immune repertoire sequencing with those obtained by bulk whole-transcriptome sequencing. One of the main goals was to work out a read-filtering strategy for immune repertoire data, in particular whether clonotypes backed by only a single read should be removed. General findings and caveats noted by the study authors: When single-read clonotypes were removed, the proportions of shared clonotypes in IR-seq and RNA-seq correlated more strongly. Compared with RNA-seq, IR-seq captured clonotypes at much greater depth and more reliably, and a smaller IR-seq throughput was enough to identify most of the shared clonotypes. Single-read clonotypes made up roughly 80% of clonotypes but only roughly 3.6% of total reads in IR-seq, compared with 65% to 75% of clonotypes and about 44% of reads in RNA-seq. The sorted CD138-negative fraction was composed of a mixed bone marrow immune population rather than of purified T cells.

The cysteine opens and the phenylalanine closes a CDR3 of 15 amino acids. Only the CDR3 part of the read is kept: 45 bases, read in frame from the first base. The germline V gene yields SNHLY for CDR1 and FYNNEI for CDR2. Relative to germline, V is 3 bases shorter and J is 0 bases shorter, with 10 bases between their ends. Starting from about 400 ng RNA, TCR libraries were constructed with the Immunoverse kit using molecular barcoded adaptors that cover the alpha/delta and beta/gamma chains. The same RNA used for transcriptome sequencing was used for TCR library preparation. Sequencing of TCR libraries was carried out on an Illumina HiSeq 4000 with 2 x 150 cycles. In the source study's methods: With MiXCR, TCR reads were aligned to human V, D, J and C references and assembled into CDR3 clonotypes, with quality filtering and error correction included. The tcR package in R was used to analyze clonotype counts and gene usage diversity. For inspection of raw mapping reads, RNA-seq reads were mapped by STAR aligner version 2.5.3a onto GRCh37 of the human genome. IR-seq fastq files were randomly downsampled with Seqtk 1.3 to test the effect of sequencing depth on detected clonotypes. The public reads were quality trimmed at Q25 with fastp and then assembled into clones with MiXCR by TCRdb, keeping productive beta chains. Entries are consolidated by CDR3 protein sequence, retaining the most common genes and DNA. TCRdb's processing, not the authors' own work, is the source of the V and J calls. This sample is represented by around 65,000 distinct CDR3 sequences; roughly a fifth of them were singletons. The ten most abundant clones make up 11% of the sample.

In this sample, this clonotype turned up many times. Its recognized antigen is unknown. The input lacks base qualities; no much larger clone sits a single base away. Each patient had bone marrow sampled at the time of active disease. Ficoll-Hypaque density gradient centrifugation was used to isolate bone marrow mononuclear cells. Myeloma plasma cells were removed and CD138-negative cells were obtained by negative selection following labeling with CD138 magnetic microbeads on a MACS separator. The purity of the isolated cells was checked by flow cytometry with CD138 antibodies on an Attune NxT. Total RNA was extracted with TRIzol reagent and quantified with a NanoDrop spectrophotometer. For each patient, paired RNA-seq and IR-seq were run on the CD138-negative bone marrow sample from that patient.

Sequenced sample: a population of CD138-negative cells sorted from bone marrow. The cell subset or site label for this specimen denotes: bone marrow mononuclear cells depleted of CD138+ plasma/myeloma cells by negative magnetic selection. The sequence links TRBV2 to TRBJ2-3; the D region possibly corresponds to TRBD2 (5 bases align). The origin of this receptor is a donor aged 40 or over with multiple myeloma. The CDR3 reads CASSDGGYSTDTQYF. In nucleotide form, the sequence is TGTGCCAGCAGTGACGGCGGGTATAGCACAGATACGCAGTATTTT.